This T cell receptor beta chain was identified in a study of blood T cell repertoires in COVID-19. Study at large: COVID-19 samples from acute and convalescent phases originated in the United States, Italy and Spain. The cDNA or gDNA used as material had been derived from T cells, B-cell-depleted T cells, or PBMCs.

This clone was counted a single time. Only in-frame clones appear in the TCRdb table, and some are missing; sequencing was by immunoSEQ multiplex PCR. The sample carries 95,000 to 110,000 clones, roughly 80% recorded once. CDR1 and CDR2 (germline): MNHEY, SMNVEV (reference sequence). The V end lost 2 bases, the J end lost 6 bases, and 11 bases lay between the germline ends. The CDR3 sequence is 13 residues long. The chain combines TRBV27 with TRBJ2-7; the D is unclear. This sequence was found in a woman of 80 years or more with active or convalescent COVID-19. Sequencing was done on a sample of peripheral blood. CDR3 sequence (DNA): TGTGCCAGCAGTTTAACCCCCACCGGCGAGCAGTACTTC. Its protein is CASSLTPTGEQYF.